The present entry profiles one T cell receptor (beta chain) with its context. Its binding antigen is unknown. No per-base quality is available; no much larger clone lies one base away. Ficoll-Paque density gradient centrifugation was the method used to isolate PBMCs. This record belongs to a study of T-cell memory formation after mild COVID-19 (dated by TCRdb to the early 2020s). Regarding the study in general: TCR sequence clusters from the two donors were found to be largely donor specific. T-cell clones expanding and contracting after mild COVID-19 in a couple of donors were tracked by longitudinal TCRalpha and TCRbeta repertoire sequencing. The cohort comprised two young, previously healthy adult volunteers, one female and one male.

Sequencing relied on an Illumina NovaSeq 6000. TCRalpha and TCRbeta cDNA libraries were built by 5'RACE with constant-segment primers, adding sample barcodes and unique molecular identifiers. RNA was extracted from every sample with Trizol reagent. Amplification of the libraries took two PCR steps, and the second step added a second sample barcode plus Illumina TruSeq adapters. Sequencing of the libraries was done on an Illumina NovaSeq, producing 2 x 150 bp paired-end reads. The authors' pipeline ran thus. Reads were demultiplexed and collapsed into UMI-guided consensus sequences with migec v1.2.7. Using mixcr v2.1.11, UMI consensuses were aligned to TRA and TRB V and J templates and then assembled into clonotypes. A clonotype was counted as expanded or contracted only if both edgeR and NoisET called the change significant, with noise models trained on biological replicates. For edgeR calls, a false discovery rate-adjusted p below 0.01 and a log2 fold-change threshold of 1 were applied. As an exploratory analysis of dynamics, max-normalized trajectories of the 1000 most abundant clonotypes were examined by PCA with hierarchical clustering. The CD4 or CD8 phenotype of responding clones was assigned using the separately sequenced CD4+ and CD8+ repertoires. TCRdb itself trimmed the public reads at Q25 with fastp, ran MiXCR and retained productive beta chains. CDR3 protein sequences are deduplicated, and each keeps its most common genes and DNA. TCRdb's processing, not the study's, gives the V and J calls here. The sample contains 350,000 to 500,000 distinct CDR3 sequences, around 20% of them found a single time. The top ten clones comprise approximately 8.4% of the sample.

From its cysteine to its phenylalanine, the CDR3 spans 15 amino acids. Of the read, only the CDR3 DNA is kept; its 45 bases are in frame from base 1. V lost 2 bases and J lost 2 bases, and the count of bases not matched to a germline gene is 2. Based on the germline V gene, the CDR1 and CDR2 sequences are SNHLY and FYNNEI. Results and caveats for the whole study, not just this receptor: Some responding clones were found in pre-infection memory, which suggests that pre-existing cross-reactive memory T cells took part in the SARS-CoV-2 response. Only a couple of mild cases were covered in the study, and larger cohorts including severe cases with pre-infection samples were considered necessary. From day 15 to 85, contracting clones showed balanced CD4/CD8 phenotypes, whereas a second wave of clones that expanded from day 15 to 37 leaned towards CD4+. Contracting CD4+ clones were located mainly in the CM and EM memory subsets, whereas CD8+ clones were found to be enriched in EMRA. SARS-CoV-2 specificity of the second-wave clones peaking on day 37 was not confirmed.

The sample consisted of PBMCs or a T cell subset sorted from them (not recorded which). The sequence was obtained from an adult woman who had mild COVID-19 (a few samples of this study predate the infection). The sample titles of this study are shuffled in the database, so cell type and time point are left out; the donor was told from shared clones. The chain joins TRBV2 to TRBJ2-1; 8 bases in between match TRBD2. The CDR3 reads as follows: CASSEQAGAYNEQFF. The nucleotide sequence is TGTGCCAGCAGTGAACAAGCGGGAGCCTACAATGAGCAGTTCTTC.